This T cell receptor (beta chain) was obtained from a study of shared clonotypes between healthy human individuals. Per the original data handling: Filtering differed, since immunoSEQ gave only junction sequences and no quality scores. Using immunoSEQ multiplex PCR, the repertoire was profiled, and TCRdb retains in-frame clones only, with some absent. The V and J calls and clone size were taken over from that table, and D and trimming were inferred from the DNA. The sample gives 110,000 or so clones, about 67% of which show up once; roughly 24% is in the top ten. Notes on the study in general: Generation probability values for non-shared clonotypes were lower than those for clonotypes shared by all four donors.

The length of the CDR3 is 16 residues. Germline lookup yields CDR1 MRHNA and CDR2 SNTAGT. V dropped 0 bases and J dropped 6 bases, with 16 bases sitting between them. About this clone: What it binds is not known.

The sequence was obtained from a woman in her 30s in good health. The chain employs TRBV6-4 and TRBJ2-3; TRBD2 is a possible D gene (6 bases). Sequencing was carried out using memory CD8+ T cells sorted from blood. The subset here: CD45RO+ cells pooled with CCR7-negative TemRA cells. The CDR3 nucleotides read TGTGCCAGCAGTGACTCGGGCGGGGACCGGGCGGATACGCAGTATTTT. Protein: CASSDSGGDRADTQYF.